One and the same sample provided the 31 T cell receptor beta chains below, sequenced in a study of early T cells in non-severe SARS-CoV-2 infection (dated by TCRdb to the early 2020s). The library came from 5' RACE. TCRdb lists the instrument as NextSeq 500. TCRdb cleaned the public reads at Q25 with fastp, built clones with MiXCR and kept in-frame beta chains. For every CDR3 protein sequence, its rows merge into one entry that carries the most common genes and DNA. This sample comprises under 100,000 distinct CDR3 sequences, approximately 9.9% of them detected only once. Together, the top ten hold around 5% of the sample. Sequencing used whole blood. Receptors were obtained from an adult who was a healthcare worker with PCR-confirmed SARS-CoV-2 infection or an uninfected control (not recorded which).

This clonotype was detected only a few times. V gene TRBV9 combines with J gene TRBJ2-7; tentatively, D is TRBD1 or TRBD2 (5 bases each). CDR1 and CDR2 (germline): SGDLS, YYNGEE. The CDR3 is 14 amino acids. V was shortened by 3 bases and J by 2 bases, with 12 bases between the two germline ends. The CDR3 sequence: CASSAGTPPYEQYF. The CDR3 DNA reads as TGTGCCAGCAGCGCGGGGACCCCCCCCTACGAGCAGTACTTC.

The chain carries TRBV29-1 and TRBJ1-6, with TRBD1 matching 9 bases. The CDR3 totals 13 residues. V gave up 6 bases and J gave up 10 bases; unmatched junction bases: 7. Germline-derived CDR1 and CDR2 are SQVTM and ANQGSEA. The CDR3 nucleotides are TGCAGCGTACGGGACAGGGCGGACTCACCCCTCCACTTT. Amino acid sequence: CSVRDRADSPLHF.

A note on this clonotype: This may arise from a read error, as a much more abundant clone is one base away. J is TRBJ1-5 and V is TRBV20-1; D remains ambiguous. The CDR3 length is 14 residues. Looked up from germline, CDR1 is DFQATT and CDR2 is SNEGSKA (reference sequence). V shed 6 bases and J shed 2 bases, with 14 bases lying between them. The DNA for the CDR3 is TGCAGTGCCAGTACCGGTTTTGGCAATCAGCCCCAGCATTTT. Translation: CSASTGFGNQPQHF.

V is TRBV27 and J is TRBJ2-7; 9 bases are a match to TRBD1. The germline CDR1 and CDR2 sequences are MNHEY and SMNVEV (reference sequence). The CDR3 spans 16 residues. V lost 2 bases and J lost 4; bases outside the gene matches: 9. The CDR3 DNA sequence: TGTGCCAGCAGTTTAGAACCGGGACAGGGTTTTTACGAGCAGTACTTC. As protein: CASSLEPGQGFYEQYF.

In its sample, this clonotype was seen many times. V usage is TRBV5-1 and J usage is TRBJ2-1; 10 bases fit TRBD2. The CDR3 runs 15 residues. Losses at the gene ends were 0 bases for V and 9 bases for J; bases not matched to a gene: 6. Germline CDR1 SGHRS, CDR2 YFSETQ. CDR3 in amino acids: CASSLEVASGSEQFF. DNA of the CDR3: TGCGCCAGCAGCTTGGAAGTGGCTAGCGGGAGTGAGCAGTTCTTC.

CDR3 sequence reads: CASSPLVNSNQPQHF. CDR3 DNA sequence: TGTGCCAGCTCACCCTTGGTGAATAGCAATCAGCCCCAGCATTTT. The V and J genes are TRBV18 and TRBJ1-5, with unresolved D. Trimming pared 3 bases from V and 0 bases from J, leaving 9 bases between. There are 15 residues in the CDR3. Germline CDR1 reads KGHSH; CDR2 reads LQKENI.

The chain carries TRBV6-1 and TRBJ2-6, with 8 nucleotides matching TRBD1. CDR1 and CDR2 (germline): MNHNS, SASEGT. V dropped 2 bases and J dropped 8; count of bases not matched to a gene: 11. The CDR3 has 17 amino acids. CDR3 nucleotide sequence: TGTGCCAGCAGTGAATGGGGGACAGGCGCTAACACCAACGTCCTGACTTTC. It translates to CASSEWGTGANTNVLTF.

This clonotype was seen at least ten times. The gene calls are TRBV5-1 and TRBJ2-7; 12 nucleotides agree with TRBD2. This CDR3 has 15 residues. The V gene end was trimmed by 4 bases and the J gene end by 4 bases; junction bases not matched to a gene: 6. The V gene's germline CDR1 is SGHRS and CDR2 YFSETQ. CDR3 loop: CASSPLAGGLYEQYF. CDR3 bases: TGCGCCAGCAGCCCGCTAGCGGGGGGGCTTTACGAGCAGTACTTC.

This clonotype has a count of ten or more. The chain couples TRBV29-1 to TRBJ1-1; D ambiguous. Germline CDR1 and CDR2: SQVTM and ANQGSEA. Deletions cut 6 bases from V and 1 base from J, with 15 bases between. The CDR3 runs to 14 residues. In nucleotides, the CDR3 is TGCAGCGTGCTTGCGGGTCAAAAGAACACTGAAGCTTTCTTT. This gives the protein CSVLAGQKNTEAFF.

This clonotype was observed a handful of times. The V gene is TRBV7-2, the J gene TRBJ1-3; TRBD1 matches 10 bases. The junction had 3 bases not matched to a gene; V was cut back by 5 bases and J by 8 bases. The CDR3 is 13 amino acids. CDR1 and CDR2 (germline): SGHTA, FQGNSA. The CDR3 reads CASSRDRGDTIYF. As DNA, the CDR3 is TGTGCCAGCAGCAGGGACAGGGGCGACACCATATATTTT.

This clonotype was found once. One end of the junction varies from germline; a read error may be responsible. The chain has TRBV11-2 and TRBJ2-5; the match to TRBD2 covers 8 bases. Germline CDR1 is SGHAT and CDR2 is FQNNGV. This CDR3 contains 14 residues. The CDR3 sequence is CASSSRGGGETQSF. The CDR3 DNA reads as TGTGCCAGCAGCTCCCGGGGGGGCGGCGAGACCCAGTCCTTC.

V and J are TRBV30 and TRBJ2-5; the match to TRBD2 covers 16 bases. Germline CDR1 GTSNPN, CDR2 SVGIG (reference sequence). J lost 3 bases, V lost 0 bases, and 4 bases had no gene match. This CDR3 is 17 amino acids long. The CDR3 is CAWSVPGLAGGKETQYF. The CDR3 DNA reads as TGTGCCTGGAGTGTACCGGGACTAGCGGGGGGGAAAGAGACCCAGTACTTC. The whole variable domain, remainder taken from reference TRBV30 and TRBJ2-5, is SQTIHQWPATLVQPVGSPLSLECTVEGTSNPNLYWYRQAAGRGLQLLFYSVGIGQISSEVPQNLSASRPQDRQFILSSKKLLLSDSGFYLCAWSVPGLAGGKETQYFGPGTRLLVL.

This clonotype came up a few times. The chain couples TRBV7-2 to TRBJ1-5, with no clear D. The V and J ends lost 11 bases and 7 bases respectively, with 18 bases between them. The CDR3 runs 13 residues. CDR1 is SGHTA and CDR2 is FQGNSA in the germline V gene. In nucleotides, the CDR3 is TGTGCCTCTCATGAGGGTTTCGGGCAGCCCCAGCATTTT. This codes for CASHEGFGQPQHF. Full variable domain (remainder filled in from reference TRBV7-2 and TRBJ1-5): GAGVSQSPSNKVTEKGKDVELRCDPISGHTALYWYRQSLGQGLEFLIYFQGNSAPDKSGLPSDRFSAERTGGSVSTLTIQRTQQEDSAVYLCASHEGFGQPQHFGDGTRLSIL.

This clonotype was detected only a few times. The genes are TRBV7-6 and TRBJ2-3; D may be TRBD2 (5 bases). V lost 5 bases to trimming and J lost 2 bases, with 8 bases between them. Germline CDR1 is SGHVS and CDR2 is FNYEAQ. This CDR3 region has 13 residues. This CDR3 is CASSRGPTDTQYF. CDR3 coding DNA: TGTGCCAGCAGCCGCGGGCCCACAGATACGCAGTATTTT.

The chain employs TRBV7-9 and TRBJ1-5; perhaps TRBD1 as D (6 bases). This CDR3 is built from 14 residues. CDR1 and CDR2 from the germline V gene are SEHNR and FQNEAQ (reference sequence). V was trimmed by 5 bases and J by 7 bases, leaving 15 bases between them. CDR3 in DNA: TGTGCCAGCAGCCGAAGGGGGGCCGGACAGCCCCAGCATTTT. Its protein product is CASSRRGAGQPQHF.

The rearrangement joins TRBV6-5 to TRBJ1-1, with D unclear. Between the trimmed V and J ends, which lost 0 bases and 2 bases, there was a span of 7 bases. CDR3 length: 14 residues. Germline CDR1 MNHEY, CDR2 SVGAGI. CDR3 amino acids: CASSYSDTNTEAFF. The CDR3 nucleotides are TGTGCCAGCAGTTACTCCGACACCAACACTGAAGCTTTCTTT.

At least ten counts were recorded for this clonotype. The chain is built from TRBV10-3 and TRBJ2-3, with D unclear. Trimming pared 7 bases from V and 0 bases from J, leaving 8 bases between. CDR1 and CDR2 (germline): ENHRY, SYGVKD. The CDR3 covers 13 residues. The CDR3 nucleotides are TGTGCCATCATGGGCAGGAGCACAGATACGCAGTATTTT. As protein: CAIMGRSTDTQYF.

This clonotype has only a few counts. A read error may produce the germline difference seen at one junction end. The chain is built from TRBV7-9 and TRBJ1-2; no clear D gene. This CDR3 has 13 amino acids. Germline V lookup: CDR1 SEHNR, CDR2 FQNEAQ (reference sequence). This CDR3 is CASSPFPETPPPF. The CDR3 DNA is TGTGCCAGCAGCCCGTTCCCGGAGACACCCCCTCCCTTC.

This clonotype occurred many times. V and J are TRBV5-6 and TRBJ2-5; 11 nucleotides align to TRBD2. The J segment lost 1 base and the V segment lost 1 base, leaving 3 bases of the junction unmatched. The germline CDR1 and CDR2 sequences are SGHDT and YYEEEE. This CDR3 comprises 16 residues. The CDR3 region is CASSLLAGGSQETQYF. The DNA of the CDR3 is TGTGCCAGCAGCTTGCTAGCGGGAGGATCCCAAGAGACCCAGTACTTC.

V and J are TRBV4-1 and TRBJ2-7; D is ambiguous. With 5 bases removed from V and 0 bases from J, the gap between germline ends came to 14 bases. This CDR3 is built from 15 residues. Germline CDR1 MGHRA, CDR2 YSYEKL. The CDR3 sequence: CASSIKAGSSYEQYF. The CDR3 bases are TGCGCCAGCAGCATAAAGGCAGGCAGCTCCTACGAGCAGTACTTC.

This chain joins TRBV2 and TRBJ1-5, with D uncertain. V was cut by 5 bases and J by 5 bases, with 13 bases left in between. Per germline, CDR1 SNHLY and CDR2 FYNNEI. The CDR3 is 14 residues long. The CDR3: CASSPILAHQPQHF. The CDR3 DNA reads TGTGCCAGCAGTCCCATCCTGGCTCATCAGCCCCAGCATTTT.

The chain links TRBV30 to TRBJ2-7; 8 bases agree with TRBD1. Germline-derived CDR1 and CDR2 are GTSNPN and SVGIG (reference sequence). The J segment lost 0 bases and the V segment lost 4 bases, leaving 2 bases of the junction unmatched. This CDR3 comprises 13 residues. For the CDR3, the DNA is TGTGCCTGGAACGGACAGGGCTCCTACGAGCAGTACTTC. Its protein product is CAWNGQGSYEQYF. The variable domain in full, with the rest retrieved from reference TRBV30 and TRBJ2-7, is SQTIHQWPATLVQPVGSPLSLECTVEGTSNPNLYWYRQAAGRGLQLLFYSVGIGQISSEVPQNLSASRPQDRQFILSSKKLLLSDSGFYLCAWNGQGSYEQYFGPGTRLTVT.

This clonotype was found many times. This rearrangement joins TRBV9 to TRBJ2-1; no definite D call. V lost 0 bases and J lost 6, with 10 bases in between. There are 14 residues in the CDR3. CDR1 and CDR2 from the germline V gene are SGDLS and YYNGEE. The CDR3 spells CASSVDGASNEQFF. CDR3 DNA: TGTGCCAGCAGCGTAGACGGTGCTAGCAATGAGCAGTTCTTC.

This clonotype was counted between two and nine times. The chain links TRBV12-3 or TRBV12-4 to TRBJ1-1, with a possible D match to TRBD1 (5 bases). V was pared by 5 bases and J by 0 bases, with 16 bases between. The CDR3 has 16 amino acids. In nucleotides, the CDR3 is TGTGCCAGCAGTCGCCTCGGACACCGACTGAACACTGAAGCTTTCTTT. The encoded protein is CASSRLGHRLNTEAFF.

This clonotype showed up many times. V and J are TRBV12-3 or TRBV12-4 and TRBJ1-6; possibly TRBD1 for D (6 bases). This CDR3 has 15 residues. Trimming shortened V by 5 bases and J by 4 bases, and 12 bases separated the two germline ends. CDR3 DNA: TGTGCCAGCAGTCTTGGGGGCCAGTATAATTCACCCCTCCACTTT. As protein: CASSLGGQYNSPLHF.

A few counts support this clonotype. The chain is built from TRBV7-9 and TRBJ1-1; D is ambiguous. Trimming removed 1 base at V and 5 bases at J, with 17 bases between. This CDR3 has 16 amino acids. Germline CDR1 SEHNR, CDR2 FQNEAQ (reference sequence). The CDR3 nucleotides are TGTGCCAGCAGCTTAGTTTTTGACGGAGAGGGAACTGAAGCTTTCTTT. This translates into CASSLVFDGEGTEAFF.

This clonotype was found a few times. The V and J genes are TRBV25-1 and TRBJ2-1; D may be TRBD2 (7 bases). Trimming took off 3 bases at V and 4 bases at J, with 10 bases between the two ends. The CDR3 has 14 amino acids. The germline V gene has CDR1 MGHDK and CDR2 SYGVNS. The CDR3 bases are TGTGCCAGCAGTGAGGGGGGGGCGTACAATGAGCAGTTCTTC. It specifies CASSEGGAYNEQFF. Combining the CDR3 with reference TRBV25-1 and TRBJ2-1 gives the whole variable domain EADIYQTPRYLVIGTGKKITLECSQTMGHDKMYWYQQDPGMELHLIHYSYGVNSTEKGDLSSESTVSRIRTEHFPLTLESARPSHTSQYLCASSEGGAYNEQFFGPGTRLTVL.

This clonotype has a single count. V usage is TRBV20-1 and J usage is TRBJ2-5, with 10 bases that match TRBD2. Germline loops: CDR1 DFQATT, CDR2 SNEGSKA (reference sequence). The ends lost 6 bases at V and 5 bases at J; junction bases unmatched: 18. The CDR3 length is 17 residues. CDR3 sequence: CSAPPGASGGLGETQYF. CDR3 bases: TGCAGTGCCCCTCCCGGGGCTAGCGGGGGCCTTGGGGAGACCCAGTACTTC.

Many counts were recorded for this clonotype. The chain links TRBV12-3 or TRBV12-4 to TRBJ2-5; D not certain. The CDR3 covers 12 residues. Between the trimmed V and J ends, which lost 2 bases and 4 bases, there was a span of 5 bases. CDR3 sequence reads: CASSLTRETQYF. The CDR3, as DNA: TGTGCCAGCAGTTTAACTCGAGAGACCCAGTACTTC.

This clonotype was seen repeatedly, ten times or more. The chain links TRBV2 to TRBJ2-7; D is unresolved. Germline V gene lookup returns CDR1 SNHLY and CDR2 FYNNEI. The CDR3 runs to 13 residues. V was cut by 4 bases and J by 7 bases, with 14 bases left in between. The DNA of the CDR3 is TGTGCCAGCAGTGGGGCAGATATGGGAGAGCAGTACTTC. Its protein product is CASSGADMGEQYF.

The gene calls are TRBV27 and TRBJ1-5, with a tentative D call TRBD1 (5 bases). The length of the CDR3 is 14 residues. CDR1 is MNHEY and CDR2 is SMNVEV in the germline V gene (reference sequence). V lost 2 bases and J lost 3, with 8 bases in between. The CDR3 region has the DNA TGTGCCAGCAGTTTAAGACAGTACAATCAGCCCCAGCATTTT. This sequence encodes CASSLRQYNQPQHF.